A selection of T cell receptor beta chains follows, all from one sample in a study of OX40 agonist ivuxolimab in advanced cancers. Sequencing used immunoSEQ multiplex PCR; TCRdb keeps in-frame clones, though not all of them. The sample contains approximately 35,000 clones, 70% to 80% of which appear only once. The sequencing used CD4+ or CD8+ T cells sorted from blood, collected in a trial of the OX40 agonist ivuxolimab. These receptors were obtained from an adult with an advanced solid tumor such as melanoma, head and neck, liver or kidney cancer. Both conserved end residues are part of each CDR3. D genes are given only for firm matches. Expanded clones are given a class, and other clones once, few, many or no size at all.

CDR3 DNA: TGTGCCACCAGCCGAGGGGTGGGGGGCACAGATACGCAGTATTTT
CDR3 protein: CATSRGVGGTDTQYF
clone size: -
V gene: TRBV15
J gene: TRBJ2-3
D gene: -

CDR3 DNA: TGTGCCAGCGTCCCAACCAAGTCACAAAGTCGGGCCAACGTCCTGACTTTC
CDR3 protein: CASVPTKSQSRANVLTF
clone size: -
V gene: TRBV5-6
J gene: TRBJ2-6
D gene: -

CDR3 DNA: TGTGCCAGCAGTTACCACACGAATAATTCACCCCTCCACTTT
CDR3 protein: CASSYHTNNSPLHF
clone size: -
V gene: TRBV6-5
J gene: TRBJ1-6
D gene: -

CDR3 DNA: TGCGCCAGCAGCTTGGGTAGCGGGAACAATGAGCAGTTCTTC
CDR3 protein: CASSLGSGNNEQFF
clone size: few
V gene: TRBV5-1
J gene: TRBJ2-1
D gene: TRBD2

CDR3 DNA: TGTGCCAGCAGTGTAAGTGGGTACCAAGAGACCCAGTACTTC
CDR3 protein: CASSVSGYQETQYF
clone size: -
V gene: TRBV2
J gene: TRBJ2-5
D gene: -

CDR3 DNA: TGTGCCAGCAGTTACTCGGGGGCCAGGGAGGAGACCCAGTACTTC
CDR3 protein: CASSYSGAREETQYF
clone size: -
V gene: TRBV6-5
J gene: TRBJ2-5
D gene: -

CDR3 DNA: TGTGCCTGGAGTGCCCATAGCGGGGGGTTTACCGAGCAGTACTTC
CDR3 protein: CAWSAHSGGFTEQYF
clone size: -
V gene: TRBV30
J gene: TRBJ2-7
D gene: TRBD2

CDR3 DNA: TGCAGCGTAAGTGGACAGTATAATGGCTACACCTTC
CDR3 protein: CSVSGQYNGYTF
clone size: -
V gene: TRBV29-1
J gene: TRBJ1-2
D gene: -

CDR3 DNA: TGTGCCAGTAGTACCGGACAGGGAGGATCTGGAAACACCATATATTTT
CDR3 protein: CASSTGQGGSGNTIYF
clone size: few
V gene: TRBV19
J gene: TRBJ1-3
D gene: TRBD1

CDR3 DNA: TGCGCCAGCAGCCAGGCAGGGACAGATACGCAGTATTTT
CDR3 protein: CASSQAGTDTQYF
clone size: -
V gene: TRBV4-1
J gene: TRBJ2-3
D gene: -

CDR3 DNA: TGTGCCAGCAGCGTGAGGACTGAAGCTTTCTTT
CDR3 protein: CASSVRTEAFF
clone size: -
V gene: TRBV6-1
J gene: TRBJ1-1
D gene: -

CDR3 DNA: TGTGCCAGTAGTGCTACAATACAGGGGGACGCTTTCTTT
CDR3 protein: CASSATIQGDAFF
clone size: -
V gene: TRBV19
J gene: TRBJ1-1
D gene: TRBD1

CDR3 DNA: TGTGCCAGCAGTTTATTGCGAGGGGGCGCGGATGAGCAGTTCTTC
CDR3 protein: CASSLLRGGADEQFF
clone size: few
V gene: TRBV27
J gene: TRBJ2-1
D gene: TRBD1